This T cell receptor (beta chain) was obtained from a study of blood T cell repertoires in COVID-19 (dated by TCRdb to about 2020). Concerning the study at large: Collaborator samples came from the United States, Italy and Spain and covered acute and convalescent phases of COVID-19. The material from the prospective study consisted of cDNA or gDNA derived from T cells, B-cell-depleted T cells, or PBMCs. Subjects who had been exposed to COVID-19, were actively infected with it, or had recovered from it provided the deeply sampled blood TCRbeta repertoires that made up the dataset. The repertoires were released in a freely available public database meant as a resource for research on the immune response to SARS-CoV-2. Samples came from the ongoing ImmuneRACE study (first 160 participants) plus 1,254 subjects from 6 global collaborators. A de-identified subject ID, COVID-19 status, age in years and sex were almost always included in the sample metadata. Where HLA class I and class II types were available, the types were taken from metadata supplied by the sample provider, not from assay-based typing.

Trimming costs V 0 bases and J 3 bases, and their ends lie 15 bases apart. The CDR3 has 16 amino acids, counting the end cysteine and phenylalanine. CDR3 DNA only is kept here, 48 bases in frame from base 1. On the study overall, not on this receptor specifically: The quantity of clinical and demographic metadata differed by source and by participant and was supplied without curation.

TCRbeta CDR3 regions were amplified from genomic DNA using the immunoSEQ Assay, a bias-controlled multiplex PCR. Per the authors' processing: The number of nucleated cells in each sample was estimated by amplification of reference gene primers within the assay. Sequence reads were collapsed and filtered to measure the absolute abundance of every unique TCRbeta CDR3 rearrangement. For each sample, productive Simpson clonality was calculated as the square root of Simpson's diversity index across productive rearrangements. TCRdb took over this immuneACCESS table, retaining in-frame rearrangements with V and J assigned. Such tables are incomplete; in checked studies, under half of the missing clones stem from an unresolved V gene, and the remainder is unexplained. V and J calls and clone size follow that table, whereas D and trimming were derived from the DNA. The sample has 200,000 to 300,000 clones on record, 84% of them singletons. Around 2.5% of the sample rests with the top ten.

As to this clone: Its antigen is unknown. No qualities accompany the bases; no much larger clone lies one base away.

Another Seattle source contributed samples from volunteer blood donors who had recovered from COVID-19. Whole blood was collected in K2EDTA tubes by collaborating institutions according to the institutions' own protocols. For TCRbeta analysis, collaborators shipped samples as frozen whole blood, isolated PBMCs, or DNA extracted from either of those sample types. Sequencing was performed on peripheral blood. This TCR was sampled from a man aged 40-50 years who had recovered from COVID-19. This receptor chain uses TRBV5-3 and TRBJ1-2; a weak D assignment points to TRBD1 (5 bases agree). TRBV5-3 is annotated as an ORF whose role is uncertain. The DNA sequence is given as TGTGCCAGAAGCTTGGCCTGGACACCGATTTACTATGGCTACACCTTC. Its coded protein is CARSLAWTPIYYGYTF.